The 20 T cell receptor beta chains reported below all come from one sample, sequenced in a study of CD8 T cells in ankylosing spondylitis. Each CDR3 protein gets one entry after TCRdb re-called the 5' RACE reads with MiXCR. The sample holds roughly 69,000 distinct CDR3 sequences; roughly 5% are singletons and the top ten take 2.2%. Sequencing input: blood, either unsorted or a sorted T cell fraction (not recorded which). These TCRs come from a male donor with ankylosing spondylitis or in good health (not recorded which).

This clonotype was seen ten or more times. The chain uses TRBV4-1 and TRBJ2-1, with a possible D match to TRBD1 (6 bases). V was clipped by 3 bases and J by 2 bases, with 17 bases between them. This CDR3 has 17 residues. Germline V gives CDR1 MGHRA, CDR2 YSYEKL. Written as DNA, the CDR3 is TGCGCCAGCAGCCATCAGGGGCAAGGGGTTCCCTACAATGAGCAGTTCTTC. Protein: CASSHQGQGVPYNEQFF.

This clonotype was seen at least ten times. The chain couples TRBV12-3 or TRBV12-4 to TRBJ2-7; no reliable D call. CDR3 size: 12 residues. Trimming removed 6 bases from V and 3 bases from J, with 9 bases in between. Here the CDR3 DNA reads TGTGCCAGCAGCCGTCTCCTCTACGAGCAGTACTTC. It is translated as CASSRLLYEQYF.

This clonotype was counted ten times or more. The chain couples TRBV7-3 to TRBJ2-1; TRBD1 matches at 11 bases. The CDR3 is 15 residues long. Per the germline V gene, CDR1 is SGHTA and CDR2 is FQGTGA. The V and J ends lost 5 bases and 8 bases, in that order; junction bases with no gene match: 8. The CDR3 DNA is TGTGCCAGCAGCCCGGGACAGGGGGTTTTCCATGAGCAGTTCTTC. It codes for CASSPGQGVFHEQFF. Full variable domain (rest looked up from reference TRBV7-3 and TRBJ2-1): GAGVSQTPSNKVTEKGKYVELRCDPISGHTALYWYRQSLGQGPEFLIYFQGTGAADDSGLPNDRFFAVRPEGSVSTLKIQRTERGDSAVYLCASSPGQGVFHEQFFGPGTRLTVL.

In its sample, this clonotype was seen many times. This chain links TRBV20-1 with TRBJ2-7; 7 bases map to TRBD2. Germline values: CDR1 DFQATT, CDR2 SNEGSKA (reference sequence). The CDR3 has 13 residues. Trimming at V came to 4 bases and at J to 5 bases, leaving 8 bases not matched to a gene. CDR3 sequence reads: CSATLTSADEQYF. Here the CDR3 DNA reads TGCAGTGCTACCCTTACTAGCGCCGACGAGCAGTACTTC.

This clonotype was detected ten times or more. V is TRBV7-9 and J is TRBJ2-5; D remains ambiguous. The CDR3 is 14 residues long. Germline V gene sequence: CDR1 SEHNR, CDR2 FQNEAQ (reference sequence). The V gene lost 4 bases and the J gene lost 5 bases, with 14 bases spanning the gap. This CDR3 reads CASSSPLRYETQYF. DNA for the CDR3: TGTGCCAGCAGCTCCCCATTGCGTTATGAGACCCAGTACTTC. The entire variable domain, with the rest obtained from reference TRBV7-9 and TRBJ2-5, is as follows: DTGVSQNPRHKITKRGQNVTFRCDPISEHNRLYWYRQTLGQGPEFLTYFQNEAQLEKSRLLSDRFSAERPKGSFSTLEIQRTEQGDSAMYLCASSSPLRYETQYFGPGTRLLVL.

The table lists this clonotype with many counts. The V and J genes are TRBV2 and TRBJ2-7, with D unclear. Trimming cost V 4 bases and J 5 bases, with 9 bases left between them. Germline V lookup: CDR1 SNHLY, CDR2 FYNNEI. The CDR3 is 12 residues long. DNA of the CDR3: TGTGCCAGCAGTGCGGACCGGAACGAGCAGTACTTC. It translates to CASSADRNEQYF.

This clonotype has ten or more counts. The gene calls are TRBV18 and TRBJ2-7; no clear D. The CDR3 has 13 amino acids. CDR1 is KGHSH and CDR2 is LQKENI in the germline V gene. With 3 bases removed from V and 9 bases from J, the gap between germline ends came to 15 bases. The CDR3 nucleotides read TGTGCCAGCTCACCGGGATCTAGGGATGCGCAGTACTTC. Encoded protein: CASSPGSRDAQYF.

The sample holds many counts of this clonotype. The chain carries TRBV28 and TRBJ2-3, with D perhaps matching TRBD1 (5 bases). The CDR3 has 13 residues. Germline V gene data show CDR1 as MDHEN and CDR2 as SYDVKM. V lost 7 bases, J lost 2 bases, and 10 bases lay in between. The CDR3 is CASKGQDTDTQYF. DNA of the CDR3: TGTGCCAGCAAGGGGCAGGACACAGATACGCAGTATTTT.

This clonotype was counted many times. This chain uses TRBV6-2 or TRBV6-3 with TRBJ2-1; TRBD1 aligns across 9 bases. The CDR3 totals 17 residues. With 8 bases clipped from V and 4 bases from J, the junction kept 15 bases outside the gene matches. CDR1 is MNHEY, CDR2 SVGEGT, per germline. This CDR3 reads CASRRESQGAGYNEQFF. CDR3 nucleotides: TGTGCCAGCCGAAGGGAATCACAGGGGGCGGGATACAATGAGCAGTTCTTC.

This clonotype was detected only a few times. The V gene is TRBV7-9, the J gene TRBJ2-1; TRBD1 agrees at 9 bases. Germline assignment: CDR1 SEHNR and CDR2 FQNEAQ (reference sequence). The CDR3 contains 15 residues. The V and J ends lost 2 bases and 5 bases, in that order; junction bases with no gene match: 4. The CDR3 nucleotides read TGTGCCAGCAGCTTAACAGGGGGCGAGCACAATGAGCAGTTCTTC. Amino acids: CASSLTGGEHNEQFF.

This clonotype was recorded at least ten times. The chain uses TRBV5-1 and TRBJ2-1; TRBD2 matches at 10 bases. The CDR3 is made up of 17 amino acids. J gave up 4 bases and V 1 base, and 8 bases lay outside the gene matches. Germline values: CDR1 SGHRS, CDR2 YFSETQ. For the CDR3, the DNA is TGCGCCAGCAGCTTGTTTTCCGGACTAGCGGATTACAATGAGCAGTTCTTC. Its protein is CASSLFSGLADYNEQFF.

This clonotype has at least ten counts. The V gene is TRBV28, the J gene TRBJ1-2; maybe TRBD1 (5 bases). There are 16 residues in the CDR3. Trimming stripped 5 bases from V and 7 bases from J, with 23 bases between. The germline CDR1 and CDR2 sequences are MDHEN and SYDVKM. For the CDR3, the DNA is TGTGCCAGCAGTACAGGAGAGGGATTCCAAAATGGTGGCTACACCTTC. It is translated as CASSTGEGFQNGGYTF.

This clonotype has a count of ten or more. This rearrangement joins TRBV5-1 to TRBJ1-2; D not resolved. Germline CDR1 reads SGHRS; CDR2 reads YFSETQ. Trimming shortened V by 2 bases and J by 3 bases, and 8 bases separated the two germline ends. The CDR3 is made up of 13 amino acids. Here the CDR3 reads CASSFLTDYGYTF. DNA for the CDR3: TGCGCCAGCAGCTTCCTGACGGACTATGGCTACACCTTC.

J is TRBJ2-2 and V is TRBV28, with TRBD1 as a possible D gene (5 bases). This CDR3 is built from 20 residues. The germline CDR1 and CDR2 sequences are MDHEN and SYDVKM. V gave up 2 bases and J gave up 0 bases, with 22 bases separating them. The CDR3 is CASSLNGFSVTAPNTGELFF. The CDR3 bases are TGTGCCAGCAGTTTAAATGGTTTTTCGGTGACAGCACCGAACACCGGGGAGCTGTTTTTT.

This clonotype appeared many times. The chain carries TRBV20-1 and TRBJ2-1; D is ambiguous. The CDR3 sequence is 14 residues long. Trimming removed 3 bases from V and 6 bases from J, with 15 bases in between. The germline gives CDR1 DFQATT, CDR2 SNEGSKA (reference sequence). DNA of the CDR3: TGCAGTGCTAGTCTCGGCCTCTCGGGCAATGAGCAGTTCTTC. It is translated as CSASLGLSGNEQFF.

This clonotype has a count of ten or more. The chain recombines TRBV29-1 with TRBJ2-1, with a weak D call TRBD1 (6 bases). Deletions cut 5 bases from V and 7 bases from J, with 12 bases between. Looked up from germline, CDR1 is SQVTM and CDR2 is ANQGSEA. This CDR3 comprises 12 residues. CDR3 sequence (DNA): TGCAGCGTTAGCAGGGGTGGGAATGAGCAGTTCTTC. Translating gives CSVSRGGNEQFF.

This clonotype appeared many times. This chain joins TRBV25-1 and TRBJ1-3, with D unclear. V lost 4 bases and J lost 0, with 10 bases in between. The CDR3 spans 15 residues. Germline V gene lookup returns CDR1 MGHDK and CDR2 SYGVNS. DNA of the CDR3: TGTGCCAGCAGTGCCACAGCTTTCTCTGGAAACACCATATATTTT. This codes for CASSATAFSGNTIYF.

This clonotype was counted ten times or more. V and J are TRBV20-1 and TRBJ1-5, with D uncertain. The V end was cut by 0 bases, the J end by 2 bases, with 14 bases between. From germline, CDR1 is DFQATT and CDR2 SNEGSKA (reference sequence). There are 16 residues in the CDR3. CDR3 sequence: CSARDDAGSGNQPQHF. The CDR3 DNA is TGCAGTGCTAGAGATGACGCGGGAAGTGGCAATCAGCCCCAGCATTTT.

This clonotype was seen many times. The chain couples TRBV3-1 to TRBJ2-7, with a weak D call TRBD1 (5 bases). With 4 bases removed from V and 3 bases from J, the gap between germline ends came to 10 bases. The CDR3 has 13 residues. CDR1 and CDR2 (germline): LGHDT, YNNKEL (reference sequence). This chain's CDR3 is CASSLKGFYEQYF. CDR3 nucleotide sequence: TGTGCCAGCAGCCTGAAGGGGTTCTACGAGCAGTACTTC.

This clonotype was seen at least ten times. The chain links TRBV20-1 to TRBJ2-1; D could derive from TRBD1 or TRBD2 (7 bases each). V was trimmed by 2 bases and J by 6 bases, leaving 17 bases between them. Germline V gene lookup returns CDR1 DFQATT and CDR2 SNEGSKA (reference sequence). The CDR3 consists of 15 residues. The DNA of the CDR3 is TGCAGTGCTAGACCCAGACTAGCAGGGGGCAATGAGCAGTTCTTC. Amino acids: CSARPRLAGGNEQFF.